The text below deals with one T cell receptor (beta chain). It has no known antigen specificity. No base quality values were provided; no much bigger clone lies one nucleotide off. This entry belongs to a study of cytomegalovirus exposure and HLA in healthy donors (dated by TCRdb to 2016 to 2017). With respect to the entire study: An earlier analysis of more than 550 of the donors reported approximately 280 Gb of sequence data and 117 million unique TCR beta sequences obtained from about 179 million T cells. About 280 gigabases of sequencing data and roughly 81 million unique TCR sequences made up an early release that covered approximately 650 HLA-typed donors. Among the roughly 370 genotyped donors, roughly 80% belonged to the genetic ancestry cluster associated with self-reported Caucasian donors. The study aimed to test whether signatures of past pathogen exposure could be identified by cataloging public T cell receptors. Using immunosequencing, the study profiled T cell repertoires from 500 to 800 subjects and related those repertoires to cytomegalovirus serostatus. Along with the approximately 700-subject first cohort, a separate validation cohort of about 110 different subjects was used. To predict cytomegalovirus infection status, the study combined high-throughput TCR immunosequencing, statistical association of individual TCRs with disease status, and machine learning. A later analysis re-examined previously published TCR beta repertoires from 500 to 700 donors and added high-resolution HLA genotyping to investigate patterns of TCR occurrence. Rather than drawing on any new phenotypic data, the later analysis identified candidate immune exposures from TCR beta sequences and the way those sequences occurred across donors. An earlier analysis of a few hundred of the donors applied high-throughput TCR beta sequencing to assess whether each TCR beta V gene segment acted as functional or pseudogenic. Donor age, sex, ethnicity and CMV serostatus were compiled alongside the repertoire data. A later genetic analysis took genome-wide SNP genotypes for about 65% of the roughly 670 donors and used that subset as a discovery cohort. All discovery cohort repertoires had been generated using a single sequencing platform. Both class I and class II loci were covered by HLA typing, at four-digit resolution. The number of donors typed differed by locus, with roughly 620-630 for A, B, C, DRB1 and DQB1, 522 for DQA1, 606 for DPA1, and around 460 for DPB1. Roughly 5 DR-DQ haplotypes were handled as single units for association and clustering, since linkage in the cohort was strong. Among 300 to 500 genotyped donors of the cohort, an average of about 220,000 unique TCR beta nucleotide sequences was sequenced per donor, of which approximately 18% were non-productive. Broader findings and caveats from the paper: According to a later analysis, most CMV-associated TCR beta chains appeared to be HLA-restricted, and the HLA associations seemed to be driven largely by CMV exposure. A group of highly shared sequence variants was considered likely to be a technical artifact of the sequencing pipeline. The authors suggested that the approach could potentially be generalized to other disease states and immunological phenotypes. A further reported finding was that TCR beta sequences accurately predicted the HLA-A and HLA-B alleles for most subjects in the first cohort. In a later analysis, 15,000 to 20,000 TCR beta sequences were associated with specific HLA alleles at a false discovery rate of 0.05. A later genetic analysis associated a missense DCLRE1C variant with V-gene and J-gene trimming of TCR beta chains, and an independent cohort replicated the association. The cohort was sequenced for TCR beta chains only, and without alpha or paired-chain data the features that could be detected were limited. Sequencing depth was assumed to be roughly uniform across donors in the presence/absence analyses, though that assumption may not hold. In an earlier analysis of some 550 of the donors, most TCR beta V segments were observed in productive rearrangements about 87% or about 30% of the time, broadly matching IMGT annotations. In a later analysis, TCR association rates were found to vary across HLA loci, with the most associated TCRs seen for DRB1 alleles and the fewest for HLA-C alleles. Compared with equally common non-associated chains, HLA-associated TCR beta chains in a later analysis were more clonally expanded and had lower generation probabilities. A later genetic analysis reported fewer N-insertions in productive TCRs among donors in an Asian-associated ancestry cluster than the approximately 670-donor mean. The only immune exposure information available for the cohort was CMV serostatus. Because some donors lacked HLA typing at each locus, the association tests relied only on the typed subset. Most TCR sequences were observed very rarely across donors, whereas some public TCRs were present in many individuals. According to a later analysis, parvovirus B19, influenza, CMV and Epstein-Barr virus appeared linked to several top co-occurrence clusters. Because counts were too low, 15 or so rarely observed V segments, including chromosome 9 orphons, were excluded from the earlier analysis of under 650 of the donors. The classifier was reported to diagnose cytomegalovirus status with high specificity and sensitivity in both the original and validation cohorts. When HLA alleles, especially DR and DQ, strongly co-occurred, TCR associations were difficult to assign to individual alleles. Correlated functional status among segregating V segments might be attributable to linkage disequilibrium, but an unknown experimental factor could not be ruled out. The study listed 164 TCR beta chains as associated with cytomegalovirus. In vitro tests confirmed that a few of the cytomegalovirus-associated TCR beta chains recognize cytomegalovirus antigens.

The cohort consisted of 600 to 700 healthy bone marrow donors. At the time of sampling, every cohort member was nominally healthy, though immune exposures that went unrecorded were likely present. The donor was CMV seronegative and was included in the group of 352 seronegative cohort members. A peripheral blood sample was collected from each donor, and TCR beta sequencing was performed on peripheral blood mononuclear cells. Genomic DNA was extracted from the blood cell samples with the Qiagen DNeasy Blood Extraction Kit. The library came from the immunoSEQ multiplex PCR assay. For the multiplex PCR, a mixture combining 60 forward primers for TCR Vbeta segments and 13 reverse primers for TCR Jbeta segments was used. A multiplex PCR assay on genomic DNA amplified the CDR3 region of rearranged TCR beta genes. Amplified TCR beta libraries were sequenced as 87-base-pair reads on the Illumina HiSeq System. From the authors' description of their analysis: In a later analysis, tens of millions of unique TCR beta chains were counted across the roughly 700 repertoires, and roughly 10 million of these chains were shared by at least two donors. Raw reads were error-corrected and collapsed into unique sequences by a nearest-neighbor algorithm in which closely related sequences were merged to remove PCR and sequencing errors. CDR3 sequences were aligned to IMGT reference sequences to assign V, D and J gene segments. For a sequence to be retained, a match of at least six nucleotides to both a V gene segment and a J gene segment was required. Rearrangements were called productive when the CDR3 lacked stop codons and stayed in frame with V and J; all others were non-productive. CDR3 was defined by IMGT convention, running from the second conserved V-encoded cysteine to the conserved J-encoded phenylalanine. Sequences without an unambiguous match to a single V gene segment were excluded from the earlier analysis of several hundred of the donors. In an earlier analysis of approximately 610 of the donors, V segments were called functional above 56.7% productive rearrangements and were called segregating when the between-donor standard deviation exceeded 5%. To diagnose cytomegalovirus status from the catalog of TCR beta chain sequences, a statistical classification framework was built. In a later analysis, TCR nucleotide sequences were compared against IMGT/GENE-DB human TR gene sequences so that V and J genes could be assigned. In a later analysis, CDR3 sequences and most-parsimonious VDJ recombination scenarios were assigned using the TCRdist pipeline. In a later analysis, every TCR beta chain was defined by the combination of its CDR3 amino acid sequence and its V-gene family, and reads without a unique V-gene family were dropped. As a way to deal with suspected cross-contamination and a sequencing artifact, a later analysis dropped 500 to 700 nucleotide sequences that were highly shared and had low generation probability. A later analysis calculated a clonal expansion index for each public chain from normalized within-repertoire ranks of inferred template counts. A later analysis computed generation probabilities with a VDJ recombination model fitted to out-of-frame rearrangements, and checked the results against IGoR. In a later analysis, TCR-TCR, TCR-HLA and TCR-CMV co-occurrence was scored with hypergeometric tests, and a repertoire-size bias correction was applied to TCR pairs. A later analysis estimated false discovery rates by permuting HLA or CMV assignments 20 times. A later analysis grouped co-occurring TCRs with DBSCAN, adding TCRdist sequence similarity when clustering within HLA-allele-positive subsets. Repertoires with fewer than 30,000 or more than 120,000 public chains, plus five repertoires with anomalous nucleotide sharing, were excluded from co-occurrence clustering. Held by TCRdb, this immuneACCESS table contains in-frame sequences only and omits some clones. Under half of the omission traces to an unresolved V gene where checked; the cause of the rest is unknown. The V and J calls and the clone size are those of that table, but D and trimming were determined from the DNA. The sample table holds approximately 140,000 clones, of which approximately 80% were seen once. The ten largest account for 0.95% to 1.5% of the sample.

The sequence was collected from a girl aged 2 to 10 in good health and CMV-seronegative. Sequencing was carried out using PBMCs.

The nucleotides are TGTGCCAGCTCACCAAGTCTGGCGGGCGAGACCCAGTACTTC. This is translated as CASSPSLAGETQYF. The rearrangement joined TRBV18 to TRBJ2-5; the D region possibly corresponds to TRBD2 (5 bases align). The CDR3 sequence holds 14 residues, the cysteine and phenylalanine included. The read is trimmed to its CDR3 DNA, 42 bases read in frame from base 1. Looking up the germline V gene yields CDR1 KGHSH and CDR2 LQKENI. V loses 2 bases of germline sequence and J loses 5 bases, and the interval between the two ends is 12 bases.